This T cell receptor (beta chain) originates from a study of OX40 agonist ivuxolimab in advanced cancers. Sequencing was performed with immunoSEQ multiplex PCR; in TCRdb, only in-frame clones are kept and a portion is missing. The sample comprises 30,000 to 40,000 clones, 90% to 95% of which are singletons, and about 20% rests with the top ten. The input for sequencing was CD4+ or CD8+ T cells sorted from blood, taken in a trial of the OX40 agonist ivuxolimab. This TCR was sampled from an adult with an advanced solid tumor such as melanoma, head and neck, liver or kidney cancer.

CDR3 residues: CASSQVVEIPQPQHF. DNA of the CDR3: TGCGCCAGCAGCCAAGTGGTGGAGATACCCCAGCCCCAGCATTTT. The genes are TRBV4-1 and TRBJ1-5, with no clear D. The CDR3 consists of 15 residues. Germline assignment: CDR1 MGHRA and CDR2 YSYEKL. Trimming shortened V by 1 base and J by 7 bases, and 14 bases separated the two germline ends.